This T cell receptor beta chain was found in a study of blood T cell repertoires in COVID-19. Across the study: Material from acute and convalescent COVID-19 was sourced from the United States, Italy and Spain. The cDNA or gDNA used as material had been derived from T cells, B-cell-depleted T cells, or PBMCs.

This clone was detected only once. Germline CDR1 and CDR2: MNHEY and SVGAGI. V lost 0 bases to trimming and J lost 5 bases, with 7 bases between them. The CDR3 length is 13 residues. Under the authors' procedure: Cell counts per sample came from amplifying reference gene primers. Method: immunoSEQ multiplex PCR; TCRdb's copy keeps in-frame clones and lacks some. The DNA gave D and trimming, while V, J and clone size come from that table. The table has 40,000 to 55,000 clones, 80% seen once. The V and J genes are TRBV6-5 and TRBJ1-2; D unclear. What was sequenced was peripheral blood. This sequence originates from a man between 65 and 85 years old with acute or convalescent COVID-19. The CDR3 nucleotides are TGTGCCAGCAGTTACTCGGGCCCTTATGGCTACACCTTC. Its protein product is CASSYSGPYGYTF.